This is a list of T cell receptor beta chains from one sample in a study of technical replicates of blood from a few donors. Clones were sequenced by immunoSEQ multiplex PCR, and TCRdb holds only the in-frame ones, with some missing. Of nearly 80,000 clones in the sample, about nine tenths are singletons; the top ten hold 0.3% to 0.45%. Sequencing was done on a sample of T cells isolated from PBMCs. Every receptor here comes from a human donor in good health. CDR3s include the opening cysteine and the closing phenylalanine or tryptophan. Each record gives: V gene, J gene, CDR3 length, clone size, CDR3 protein. Expanded clones get a size class; other rows say once, few or many, or leave the size out.

TRBV5-8	TRBJ2-7	15	NA	CASSLSGQLIYEQYF
TRBV9	TRBJ2-7	15	NA	CASSVGSGLSYEQYF
TRBV11-2	TRBJ1-2	16	NA	CASSLAPGTGGYGYTF
TRBV13	TRBJ1-5	14	few	CASTYRQGLQPQHF
TRBV9	TRBJ1-2	19	NA	CASSDGFFGVSEGVYGYTF
TRBV15	TRBJ2-5	15	once	CATSRDPRSQETQYF
TRBV30	TRBJ2-3	15	NA	CAWSRSSGVTDTQYF
TRBV25-1	TRBJ2-7	13	NA	CASSEPQFHEQYF
TRBV2	TRBJ2-3	12	once	CASRPQADTQYF
TRBV7-2	TRBJ2-7	14	NA	CASSLVSSSYEQYF
TRBV19	TRBJ2-5	14	NA	CASSYTGTKETQYF
TRBV30	TRBJ2-3	12	NA	CAWSPGGDTQYF
TRBV10-1	TRBJ1-1	14	NA	CASSGQGCNTEAFF
TRBV19	TRBJ2-7	15	NA	CASSMGQGISYEQYF
TRBV14	TRBJ1-2	13	NA	CASSQVQFYGYTF
TRBV6-6	TRBJ2-7	13	NA	CASSYRGSGSRYF
TRBV7-7	TRBJ2-2	14	NA	CASSFLQGHGELFF
TRBV18	TRBJ2-3	14	NA	CASSPIIRTDTQYF
TRBV9	TRBJ2-7	14	NA	CASSSGGASYEQYF
TRBV30	TRBJ1-2	14	once	CAWSKGVANYGYTF
TRBV4-1	TRBJ1-2	15	once	CASSEGLYRAYGYTF
TRBV30	TRBJ2-7	13	once	CAWSAGAAYEQYF
TRBV29-1	TRBJ2-5	12	NA	CSAKTAGETQYF
TRBV30	TRBJ1-1	13	NA	CAWSYTGGTEAFF
TRBV11-2	TRBJ1-5	17	NA	CASSLDYSRGLNQPQHF
TRBV7-2	TRBJ1-1	16	NA	CASSLSRDRGTSEAFF
TRBV19	TRBJ1-5	13	NA	CASSRDRDQPQHF
TRBV19	TRBJ1-4	14	once	CATRGGTGNEKLFF
TRBV19	TRBJ2-7	14	NA	CASSVIAGAYEQYF
TRBV29-1	TRBJ2-7	14	NA	CSVGVDGRDYEQYF
TRBV27	TRBJ2-7	13	NA	CASSFVGSYEQYF
TRBV7-9	TRBJ2-2	18	NA	CASSPGLAGAWNTGELFF
TRBV10-3	TRBJ2-3	18	NA	CAISEGLAGDRGTDTQYF